Below, one T cell receptor (beta chain) is given with its context. What it binds is unknown. Unique molecular identifiers were used to barcode this TCRbeta library. TCRdb passed the PCR reads through MiXCR, listing each CDR3 protein once. The data contain approximately 110,000 distinct CDR3 sequences, under 13% of them seen just once; the ten biggest clones take up nearly 35%. The V and J ends lost 0 bases and 3 bases, in that order; junction bases with no gene match: 10. CDR3 length: 18 amino acids. Germline CDR1 and CDR2: MNHEY and SVGEGT. This sample is part of a study of T-cell reconstitution after alpha-beta-depleted transplantation in children. The study, taken as a whole, reports: Diversity and T-cell counts at one year after transplant derived mostly from new T cells. It was reported that alpha-beta T cells came from several hundred expanded graft clones (about two months after transplant). From surviving recipient T cells and thymic progenitors came the high day-60 TCRbeta diversity observed in some patients.

The genes are TRBV6-2 or TRBV6-3 and TRBJ1-5; 8 bases agree with TRBD1. The sequence was obtained from a boy aged 2 to 10 with acute lymphoblastic leukemia, due to receive a stem cell transplant. Sequencing used PBMCs, obtained before TCRalphabeta/CD19-depleted stem cell transplant. The CDR3 DNA reads as TGTGCCAGCAGTTACTCGCAGGGGGCTGAAGACTTCAATCAGCCCCAGCATTTT. This gives the protein CASSYSQGAEDFNQPQHF.